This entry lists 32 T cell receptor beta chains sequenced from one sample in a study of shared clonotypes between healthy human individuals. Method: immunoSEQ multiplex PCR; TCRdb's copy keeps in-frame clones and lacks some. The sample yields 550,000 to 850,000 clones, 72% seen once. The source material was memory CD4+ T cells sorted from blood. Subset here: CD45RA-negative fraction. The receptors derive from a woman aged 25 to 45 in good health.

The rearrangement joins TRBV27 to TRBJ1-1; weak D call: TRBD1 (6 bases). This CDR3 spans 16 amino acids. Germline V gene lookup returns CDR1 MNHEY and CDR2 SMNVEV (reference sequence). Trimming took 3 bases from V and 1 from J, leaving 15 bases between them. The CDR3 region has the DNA TGTGCCAGCAGTTTTCCCTACAGGGTAGGGAACACTGAAGCTTTCTTT. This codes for CASSFPYRVGNTEAFF.

The CDR3 protein is CASSLQVLGPQGTQYF. CDR3 DNA: TGCGCCAGCAGCTTGCAGGTCTTAGGGCCGCAGGGTACGCAGTATTTT. The V and J genes are TRBV5-1 and TRBJ2-3; D may be TRBD1 (5 bases). Germline CDR1 SGHRS, CDR2 YFSETQ. CDR3 length: 16 amino acids. Trimming took off 1 base at V and 8 bases at J, with 20 bases between the two ends.

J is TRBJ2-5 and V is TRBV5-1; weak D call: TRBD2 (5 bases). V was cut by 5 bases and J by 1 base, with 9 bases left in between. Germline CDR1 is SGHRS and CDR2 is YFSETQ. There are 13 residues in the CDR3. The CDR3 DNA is TGCGCCAGCAGATATGGACTCCAAGAGACCCAGTACTTC. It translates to CASRYGLQETQYF.

The CDR3 bases are TGTGCCAGCAGTCACCGGGGACAGGGGTGGGAAAAACTGTTTTTT. Amino acid sequence: CASSHRGQGWEKLFF. The chain couples TRBV6-6 to TRBJ1-4, with 10 bases matching TRBD1. Germline V gene data show CDR1 as MNHNY and CDR2 as SVGAGI (reference sequence). J lost 8 bases, V lost 5 bases, and 8 bases had no gene match. The CDR3 is made up of 15 amino acids.

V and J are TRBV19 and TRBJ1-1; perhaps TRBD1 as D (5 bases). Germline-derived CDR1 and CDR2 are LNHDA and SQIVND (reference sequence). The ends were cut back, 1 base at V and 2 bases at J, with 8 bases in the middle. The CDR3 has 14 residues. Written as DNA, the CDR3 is TGTGCCAGTAGTATAGGTAGGGGTAACACTGAAGCTTTCTTT. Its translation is CASSIGRGNTEAFF.

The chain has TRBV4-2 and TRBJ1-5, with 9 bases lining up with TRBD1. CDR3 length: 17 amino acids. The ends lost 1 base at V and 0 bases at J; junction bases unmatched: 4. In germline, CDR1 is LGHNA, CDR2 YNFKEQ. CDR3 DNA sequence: TGTGCCAGCAGCCAAGTCGGGACAGGGTCTAGCAATCAGCCCCAGCATTTT. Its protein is CASSQVGTGSSNQPQHF.

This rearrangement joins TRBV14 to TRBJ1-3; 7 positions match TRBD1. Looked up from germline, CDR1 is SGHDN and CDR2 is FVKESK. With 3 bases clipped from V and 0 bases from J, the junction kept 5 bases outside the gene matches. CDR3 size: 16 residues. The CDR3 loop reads CASSHGQENSGNTIYF. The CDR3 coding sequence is TGTGCCAGCAGCCACGGACAGGAAAACTCTGGAAACACCATATATTTT.

The CDR3 bases are TGTGCCAGCAGGGCGGCGGGAGGCTCCTACAATGAGCAGTTCTTC. It codes for CASRAAGGSYNEQFF. V usage is TRBV5-6 and J usage is TRBJ2-1, with TRBD2 matching 8 bases. Germline V gene lookup returns CDR1 SGHDT and CDR2 YYEEEE. V was pared by 5 bases and J by 0 bases, with 4 bases of the junction left unmatched. There are 15 residues in the CDR3. Filled out from reference TRBV5-6 and TRBJ2-1, the complete variable domain reads DAGVTQSPTHLIKTRGQQVTLRCSPKSGHDTVSWYQQALGQGPQFIFQYYEEEERQRGNFPDRFSGHQFPNYSSELNVNALLLGDSALYLCASRAAGGSYNEQFFGPGTRLTVL.

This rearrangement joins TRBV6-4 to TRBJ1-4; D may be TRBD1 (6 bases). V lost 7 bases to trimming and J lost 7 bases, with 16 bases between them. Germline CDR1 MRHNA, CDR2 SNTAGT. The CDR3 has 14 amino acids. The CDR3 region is CASTEGGLSEKLFF. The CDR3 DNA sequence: TGTGCCAGCACAGAGGGGGGGTTGAGTGAAAAACTGTTTTTT.

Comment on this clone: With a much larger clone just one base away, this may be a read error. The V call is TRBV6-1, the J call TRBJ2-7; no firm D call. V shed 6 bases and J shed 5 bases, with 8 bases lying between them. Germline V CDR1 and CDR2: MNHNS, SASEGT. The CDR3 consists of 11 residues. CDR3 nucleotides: TGTGCCAGCAGCCACCGCGACGAGCAGTACTTC. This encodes CASSHRDEQYF.

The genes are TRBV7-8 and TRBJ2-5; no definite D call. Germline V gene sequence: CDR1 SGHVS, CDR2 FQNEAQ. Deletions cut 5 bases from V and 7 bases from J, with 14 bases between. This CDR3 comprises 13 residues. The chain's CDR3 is CASSPNYDTTQYF. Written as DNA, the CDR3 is TGTGCCAGCAGCCCGAACTACGATACGACCCAGTACTTC.

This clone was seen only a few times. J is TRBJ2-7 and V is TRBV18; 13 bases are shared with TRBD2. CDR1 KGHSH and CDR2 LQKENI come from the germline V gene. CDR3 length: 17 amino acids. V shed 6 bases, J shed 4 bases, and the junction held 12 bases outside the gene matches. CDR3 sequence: CASSPSLGTSGMYEQYF. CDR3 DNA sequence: TGTGCCAGCTCCCCAAGTCTGGGGACTAGCGGGATGTACGAGCAGTACTTC.

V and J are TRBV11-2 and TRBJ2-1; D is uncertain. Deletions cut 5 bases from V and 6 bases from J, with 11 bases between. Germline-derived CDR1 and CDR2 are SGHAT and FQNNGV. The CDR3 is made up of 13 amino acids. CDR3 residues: CASSTTPGNEQFF. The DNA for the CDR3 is TGTGCCAGCAGCACGACCCCTGGCAATGAGCAGTTCTTC.

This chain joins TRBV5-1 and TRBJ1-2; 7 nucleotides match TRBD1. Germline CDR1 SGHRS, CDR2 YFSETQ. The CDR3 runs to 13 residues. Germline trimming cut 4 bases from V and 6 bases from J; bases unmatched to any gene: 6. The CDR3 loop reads CASSTDRNHGYTF. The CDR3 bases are TGCGCCAGCAGCACGGACAGGAATCATGGCTACACCTTC.

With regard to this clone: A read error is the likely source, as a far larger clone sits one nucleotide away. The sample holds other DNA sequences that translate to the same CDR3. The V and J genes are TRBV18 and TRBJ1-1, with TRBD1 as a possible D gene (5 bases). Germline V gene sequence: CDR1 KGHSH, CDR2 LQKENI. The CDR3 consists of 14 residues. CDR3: CASSPQGFGTEAFF. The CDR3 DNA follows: TGTGCCAGCTCACCGCAGGGATTTGGTACTGAAGCTTTTTTT.

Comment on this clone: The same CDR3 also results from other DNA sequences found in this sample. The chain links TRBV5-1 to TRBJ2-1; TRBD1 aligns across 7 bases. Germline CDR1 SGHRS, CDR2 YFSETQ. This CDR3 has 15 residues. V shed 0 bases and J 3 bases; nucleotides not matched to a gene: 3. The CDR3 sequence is CASSLDSGGYNEQFF. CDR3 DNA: TGCGCCAGCAGCTTGGATTCAGGGGGCTACAATGAGCAGTTCTTC.

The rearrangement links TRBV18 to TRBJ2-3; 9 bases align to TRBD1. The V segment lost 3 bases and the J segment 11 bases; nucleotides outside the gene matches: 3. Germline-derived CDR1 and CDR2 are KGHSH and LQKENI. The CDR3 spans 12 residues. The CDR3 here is CASSPDRGEQYF. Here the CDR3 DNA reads TGTGCCAGCTCACCCGACAGGGGGGAGCAGTATTTT.

The CDR3 here is CASSLGLAGSLNRFF. DNA of the CDR3: TGCGCCAGCAGCTTGGGACTAGCGGGCTCTTTAAATCGATTCTTC. The chain joins TRBV5-1 to TRBJ2-1, with TRBD2 identical over 10 bases. The germline V gene has CDR1 SGHRS and CDR2 YFSETQ. This CDR3 contains 15 residues. The J segment lost 16 bases and the V segment lost 0 bases, leaving 13 bases of the junction unmatched.

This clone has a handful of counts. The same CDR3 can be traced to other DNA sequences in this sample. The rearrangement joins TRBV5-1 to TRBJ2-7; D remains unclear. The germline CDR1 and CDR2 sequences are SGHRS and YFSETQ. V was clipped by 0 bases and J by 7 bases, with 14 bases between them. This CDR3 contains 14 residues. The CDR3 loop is CASSLGTSGLEQYF. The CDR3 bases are TGCGCCAGCAGCTTGGGAACTTCCGGTTTAGAGCAGTACTTC.

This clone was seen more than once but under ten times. The DNA of the CDR3 is TGCGCCAGCAGTAGGGGACAGGACTATGGCTACACCTTC. It yields the protein CASSRGQDYGYTF. The V and J genes are TRBV10-1 and TRBJ1-2; 8 nucleotides match TRBD1. This CDR3 contains 13 residues. J gave up 3 bases and V 5 bases, and 2 bases lay outside the gene matches. Germline CDR1 and CDR2: WNHNN and SYGVQD (reference sequence).

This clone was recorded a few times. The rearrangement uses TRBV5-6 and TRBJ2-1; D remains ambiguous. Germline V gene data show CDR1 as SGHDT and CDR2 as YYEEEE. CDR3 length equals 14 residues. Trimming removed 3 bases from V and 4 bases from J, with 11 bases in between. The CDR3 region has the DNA TGTGCCAGCAGCTGGGGTTACCTGTACAATGAGCAGTTCTTC. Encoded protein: CASSWGYLYNEQFF.

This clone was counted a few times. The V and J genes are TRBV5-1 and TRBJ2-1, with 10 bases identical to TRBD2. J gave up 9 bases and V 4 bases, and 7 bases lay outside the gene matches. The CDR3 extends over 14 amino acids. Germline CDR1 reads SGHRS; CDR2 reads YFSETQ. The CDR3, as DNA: TGCGCCAGCAGCGTCGGGACTAGCGACGGTGAGCAGTTCTTC. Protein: CASSVGTSDGEQFF.

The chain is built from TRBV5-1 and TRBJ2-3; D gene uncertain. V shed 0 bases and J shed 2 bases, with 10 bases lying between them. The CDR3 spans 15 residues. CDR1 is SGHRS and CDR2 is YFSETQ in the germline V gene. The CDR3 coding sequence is TGCGCCAGCAGCTTGGTTGCGGCTGACACAGATACGCAGTATTTT. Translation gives CASSLVAADTDTQYF.

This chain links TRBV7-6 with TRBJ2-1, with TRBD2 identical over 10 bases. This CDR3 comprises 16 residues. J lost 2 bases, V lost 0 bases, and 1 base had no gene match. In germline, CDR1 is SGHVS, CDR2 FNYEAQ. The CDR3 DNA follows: TGTGCCAGCAGCTTAGCGCTAGCGGGGGCCTACAATGAGCAGTTCTTC. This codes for CASSLALAGAYNEQFF.

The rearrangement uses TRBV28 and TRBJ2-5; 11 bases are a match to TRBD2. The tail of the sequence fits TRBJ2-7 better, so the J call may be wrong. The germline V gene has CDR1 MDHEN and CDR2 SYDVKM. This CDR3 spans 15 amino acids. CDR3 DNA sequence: TGTGCCAGCAGACGGCTAGCGGGAGGACTCTACGAGCAGTACTTC. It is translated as CASRRLAGGLYEQYF.

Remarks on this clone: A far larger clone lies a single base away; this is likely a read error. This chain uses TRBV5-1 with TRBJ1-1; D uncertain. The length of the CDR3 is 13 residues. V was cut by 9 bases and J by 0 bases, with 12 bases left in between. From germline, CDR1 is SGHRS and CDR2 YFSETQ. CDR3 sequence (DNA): TGCGCCACCGACGAGAATTTGAACACTGAAGCTTTCTTT. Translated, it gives CATDENLNTEAFF.

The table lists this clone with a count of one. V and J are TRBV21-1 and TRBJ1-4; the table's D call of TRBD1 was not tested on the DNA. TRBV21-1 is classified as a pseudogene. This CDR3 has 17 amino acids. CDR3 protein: CASSKLAEGATNEKLFF. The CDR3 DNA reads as TGTGCCAGCAGCAAATTGGCGGAAGGGGCGACTAATGAAAAACTGTTTTTT.

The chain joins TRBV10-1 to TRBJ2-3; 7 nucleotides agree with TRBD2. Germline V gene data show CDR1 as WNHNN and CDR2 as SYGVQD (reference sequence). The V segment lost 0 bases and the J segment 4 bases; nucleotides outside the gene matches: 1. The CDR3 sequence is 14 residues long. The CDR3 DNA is TGCGCCAGCAGTGAGTCGGGGAGGGCAGATACGCAGTATTTT. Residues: CASSESGRADTQYF.

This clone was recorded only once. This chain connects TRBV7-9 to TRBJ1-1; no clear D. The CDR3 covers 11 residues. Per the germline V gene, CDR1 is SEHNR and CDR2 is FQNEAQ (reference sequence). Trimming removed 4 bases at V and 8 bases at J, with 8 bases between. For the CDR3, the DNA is TGTGCCAGCAGCTCAAGTTTGGAAGCTTTCTTT. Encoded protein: CASSSSLEAFF.

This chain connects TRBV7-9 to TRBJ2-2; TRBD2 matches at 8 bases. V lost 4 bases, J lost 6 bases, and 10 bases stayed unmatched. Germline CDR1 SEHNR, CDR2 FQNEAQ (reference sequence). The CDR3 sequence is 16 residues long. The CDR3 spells CASSSGGGRKAGELFF. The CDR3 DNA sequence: TGTGCCAGCAGCTCCGGCGGGGGGCGGAAGGCCGGGGAGCTGTTTTTT.

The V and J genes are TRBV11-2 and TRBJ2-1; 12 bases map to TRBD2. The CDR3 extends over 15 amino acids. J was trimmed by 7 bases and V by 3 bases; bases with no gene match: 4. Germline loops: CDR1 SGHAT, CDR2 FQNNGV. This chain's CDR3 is CASSFASGRGNEQFF. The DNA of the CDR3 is TGTGCCAGCAGCTTTGCTAGCGGGAGGGGTAATGAGCAGTTCTTC.

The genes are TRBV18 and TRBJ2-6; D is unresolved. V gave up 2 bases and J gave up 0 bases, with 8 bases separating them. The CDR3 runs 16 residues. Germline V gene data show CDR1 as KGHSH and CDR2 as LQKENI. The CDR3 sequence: CASSPTVDSGANVLTF. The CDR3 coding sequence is TGTGCCAGCTCACCAACCGTAGACTCTGGGGCCAACGTCCTGACTTTC.